Listed below are T cell receptor beta chains from one sample, sequenced in a study of patients and donors after allogeneic stem cell transplantation. MiXCR, run by TCRdb on the RT-PCR reads, gives a single entry per CDR3 protein. This table has about 200,000 distinct CDR3 sequences, around 40% appearing once. The sequencing sample was made of blood, either unsorted or a sorted T cell fraction (not recorded which). Source of these receptors: a human donor who was either an allogeneic HSCT recipient or a stem cell or donor lymphocyte infusion donor (not recorded which). It is not recorded whose cells these are; they may come from a transplant donor. Both conserved end residues are trimmed from each CDR3.

V	J	CDR3
TRBV3-1	TRBJ2-7	ASSQGTPNAYEQY
TRBV6-5	TRBJ1-5	ASSMTGTASNQPQH
TRBV7-2	TRBJ1-5	ASSLGWEGPQH
TRBV10-3	TRBJ1-2	AISESRGQSYGYT
TRBV10-3	TRBJ1-1	ATGTGGSNTEAF
TRBV4-3	TRBJ1-6	ASSQVLGKNSPLH
TRBV12-3/TRBV12-4	TRBJ2-2	ASSSPGLANTGELF
TRBV20-1	TRBJ1-4	SAALMGEKLF
TRBV12-3/TRBV12-4	TRBJ2-2	ASRSELGVPGELF
TRBV12-3/TRBV12-4	TRBJ1-2	ASTTGGKGYT
TRBV4-3	TRBJ1-2	ASSQGPIGVSYGYT
TRBV24-1	TRBJ1-5	ATSDGGYQPQH
TRBV4-2	TRBJ2-2	ASSQDIQRELF
TRBV24-1	TRBJ2-5	ATSDLVGSQETQY
TRBV30	TRBJ1-2	ACRGRDLYGYT
TRBV29-1	TRBJ2-5	SARQGGLETQY
TRBV7-9	TRBJ2-5	ASSLMGGQETQY
TRBV12-3/TRBV12-4	TRBJ1-6	ASSARSYNSPLH
TRBV5-5	TRBJ1-1	ASSLVVGMNTEAF
TRBV4-3	TRBJ1-1	ASSQDDAGSTEAF
TRBV5-5	TRBJ2-7	ASSLAPTYEQY
TRBV5-1	TRBJ2-2	ASSFPRYRAATGELF
TRBV20-1	TRBJ1-1	SARGPGGTEAF
TRBV9	TRBJ1-1	ASSVYPSDFTEAF
TRBV29-1	TRBJ1-2	SVPTGDRARRGYT
TRBV29-1	TRBJ2-7	SVEGRQGRYEQY
TRBV18	TRBJ1-1	ASSVGEGTEAF
TRBV18	TRBJ2-3	ASSPVGTDTQY
TRBV28	TRBJ2-4	ASTRQGGNIQY
TRBV5-1	TRBJ2-3	ASSTMGRADTQY
TRBV5-6	TRBJ1-2	ASSLGRAGFDYGYT
TRBV27	TRBJ2-7	ASSWGTGNEQY
TRBV5-1	TRBJ1-1	ASRNLRGDTEAF
TRBV28	TRBJ1-1	ASSLRQGWLAF
TRBV29-1	TRBJ1-1	SVDSQGYTEAF
TRBV4-3	TRBJ1-1	ASSQDPADSNTEAF
TRBV9	TRBJ1-6	ASSRRKADSPLH
TRBV28	TRBJ1-5	ASSLGRVDQPQH
TRBV7-9	TRBJ1-1	ASSLRRGWNTEAF
TRBV12-3/TRBV12-4	TRBJ2-5	ASSALTGAQY
TRBV29-1	TRBJ2-1	SVRTGAFYNEQF
TRBV5-1	TRBJ2-4	ASSLTIDRGQNIQY
TRBV3-1	TRBJ1-1	ASSQDGGQNTEAF
TRBV3-1	TRBJ2-1	ASSRGRTFNEQF
TRBV10-3	TRBJ2-7	AINRRGQESSYEQY
TRBV7-8	TRBJ2-1	ASSPPAGDEQF
TRBV12-3/TRBV12-4	TRBJ2-3	ASSLPEDTQY
TRBV11-2	TRBJ1-2	ASSYTGNYGYT
TRBV5-1	TRBJ1-4	ASSFGGFEKLF
TRBV5-1	TRBJ1-1	ASSPHSAANTEAF
TRBV9	TRBJ2-7	ASSVVQAGEQY
TRBV18	TRBJ1-4	ASSLSTGTENEKLF
TRBV4-2	TRBJ1-1	ASSQEGLLPGAF